This T cell receptor (beta chain) was profiled in a study of T cells in Graves' hyperthyroidism and ophthalmopathy. As for the study in general: The initial diagnosis was the point when peripheral blood was collected, ahead of any treatment. Study-level findings and limits: Also found in blood were most expanded thyroid clonotypes above 0.001. It was a median about seven months before onset that the model predicted ophthalmopathy.

Regarding this clonotype: What it binds is unknown.

From RNA transcripts, TCR beta CDR3 regions were amplified. First-round RT-PCR targeting the TCR CDR3 was performed with the HTBI primer set. TCRdb redid the calling of the multiplex PCR reads with MiXCR, one entry per CDR3 protein. This table has approximately 610,000 distinct CDR3 sequences, roughly 14% appearing once. Germline V gives CDR1 SNHLY, CDR2 FYNNEI. J lost 7 bases, V lost 2 bases, and 6 bases had no gene match. The CDR3 runs to 14 residues. This receptor was taken from a woman in her 40s with Graves' ophthalmopathy. The sample was blood. The rearrangement joins TRBV2 to TRBJ1-2, with 8 bases fitting TRBD1. The DNA of the CDR3 is TGTGCCAGCAGTGAAACCCCAGGGGGCGGTGGCTACACCTTC. It is translated as CASSETPGGGGYTF.